These 2 T cell receptor beta chains share one sample of origin, sequenced in a study of T cell responses to AZD1222 COVID-19 vaccine. Sequencing was performed with immunoSEQ multiplex PCR; in TCRdb, only in-frame clones are kept and a portion is missing. The sample contains 150,000 to 200,000 clones, roughly 92% of which appear only once. The sample here was peripheral blood, taken on day 0 of AZD1222 vaccination. The source is an adult in good health.

The rearrangement joins TRBV6-2 or TRBV6-3 to TRBJ1-2; a weak D match, TRBD1 (5 bases). CDR1 and CDR2 (germline): MNHEY, SVGEGT. The ends were cut back, 5 bases at V and 0 bases at J, with 13 bases in the middle. The CDR3 has 15 amino acids. The DNA of the CDR3 is TGTGCCAGCAGTACCCAGACGACAGCTAACTATGGCTACACCTTC. Protein: CASSTQTTANYGYTF.

In this sample, this clone turned up a few times. V usage is TRBV5-4 and J usage is TRBJ1-1; 8 bases fit TRBD1. This CDR3 contains 14 residues. Per the germline V gene, CDR1 is SGHNT and CDR2 is YYREEE (reference sequence). Germline trimming cut 3 bases from V and 4 bases from J; bases unmatched to any gene: 5. In nucleotides, the CDR3 is TGTGCCAGCAGCTCAGGACAGGGAGGCACTGAAGCTTTCTTT. Translated, it gives CASSSGQGGTEAFF.